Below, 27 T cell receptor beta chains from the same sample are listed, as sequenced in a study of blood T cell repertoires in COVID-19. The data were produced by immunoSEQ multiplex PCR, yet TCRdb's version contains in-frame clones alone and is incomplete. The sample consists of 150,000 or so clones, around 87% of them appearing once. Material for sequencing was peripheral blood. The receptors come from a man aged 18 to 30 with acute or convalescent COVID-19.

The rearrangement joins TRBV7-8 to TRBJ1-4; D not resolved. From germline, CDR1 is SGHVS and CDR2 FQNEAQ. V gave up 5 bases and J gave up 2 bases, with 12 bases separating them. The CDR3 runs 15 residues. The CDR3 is CASSPLRATNEKLFF. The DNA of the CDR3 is TGTGCCAGCAGCCCCCTGAGGGCTACTAATGAAAAACTGTTTTTT.

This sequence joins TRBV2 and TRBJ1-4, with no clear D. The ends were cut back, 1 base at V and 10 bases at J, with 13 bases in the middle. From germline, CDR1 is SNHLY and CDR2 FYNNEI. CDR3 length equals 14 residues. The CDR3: CASSEEYSRGKLFF. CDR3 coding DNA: TGTGCCAGCAGTGAAGAATACAGCCGGGGAAAACTGTTTTTT.

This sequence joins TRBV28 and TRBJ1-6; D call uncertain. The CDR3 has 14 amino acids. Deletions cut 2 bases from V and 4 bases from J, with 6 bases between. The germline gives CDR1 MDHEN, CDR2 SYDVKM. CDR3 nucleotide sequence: TGTGCCAGCAGTTTAGCGGGGTATAATTCACCCCTCCACTTT. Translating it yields CASSLAGYNSPLHF.

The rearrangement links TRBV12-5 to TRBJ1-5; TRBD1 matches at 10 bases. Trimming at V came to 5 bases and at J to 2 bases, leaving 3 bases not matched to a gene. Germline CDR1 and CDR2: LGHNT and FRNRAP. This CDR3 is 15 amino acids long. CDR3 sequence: CASGGGQGGNQPQHF. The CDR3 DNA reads TGTGCTAGTGGTGGAGGACAGGGGGGCAATCAGCCCCAGCATTTT.

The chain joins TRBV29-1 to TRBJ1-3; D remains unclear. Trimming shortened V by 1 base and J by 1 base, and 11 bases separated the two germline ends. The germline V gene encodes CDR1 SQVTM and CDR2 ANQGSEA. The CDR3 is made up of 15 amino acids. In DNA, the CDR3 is TGCAGCGTTGAAGCAGAGGGAGGGTCTGGAAACACCATATATTTT. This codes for CSVEAEGGSGNTIYF.

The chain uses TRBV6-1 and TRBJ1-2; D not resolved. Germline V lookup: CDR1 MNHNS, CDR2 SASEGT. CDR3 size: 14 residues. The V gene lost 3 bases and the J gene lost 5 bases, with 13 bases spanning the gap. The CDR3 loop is CASSENGESYGYTF. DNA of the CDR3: TGTGCCAGCAGTGAGAACGGGGAATCATATGGCTACACCTTC.

CDR3 sequence: CASSVAGASGELFF. CDR3 DNA: TGTGCCAGCAGCGTAGCGGGGGCGAGCGGGGAGCTGTTTTTT. This chain links TRBV25-1 with TRBJ2-2; 9 bases fit TRBD2. The CDR3 has 14 residues. V trimming: 6 bases; J trimming: 7 bases; junction bases outside the gene matches: 6. Per the germline V gene, CDR1 is MGHDK and CDR2 is SYGVNS.

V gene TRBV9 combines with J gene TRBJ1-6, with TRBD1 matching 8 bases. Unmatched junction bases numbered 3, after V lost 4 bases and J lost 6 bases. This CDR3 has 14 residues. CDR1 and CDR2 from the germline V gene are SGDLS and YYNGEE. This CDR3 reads CASSFDRGNSPLHF. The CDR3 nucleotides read TGTGCCAGCAGCTTCGACAGGGGTAATTCACCCCTCCACTTT.

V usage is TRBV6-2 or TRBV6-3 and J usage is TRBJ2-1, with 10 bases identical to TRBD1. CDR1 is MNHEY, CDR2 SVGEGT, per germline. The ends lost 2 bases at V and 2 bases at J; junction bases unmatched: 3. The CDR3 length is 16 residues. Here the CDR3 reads CASSYEDRGAYNEQFF. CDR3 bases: TGTGCCAGCAGTTACGAGGACAGGGGGGCCTACAATGAGCAGTTCTTC.

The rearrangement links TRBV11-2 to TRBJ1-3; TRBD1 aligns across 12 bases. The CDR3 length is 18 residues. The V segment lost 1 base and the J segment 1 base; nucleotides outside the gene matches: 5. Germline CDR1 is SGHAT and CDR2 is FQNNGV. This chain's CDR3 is CASSLGDRGRISGNTIYF. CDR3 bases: TGTGCCAGCAGCTTAGGGGACAGGGGGCGAATTTCTGGAAACACCATATATTTT.

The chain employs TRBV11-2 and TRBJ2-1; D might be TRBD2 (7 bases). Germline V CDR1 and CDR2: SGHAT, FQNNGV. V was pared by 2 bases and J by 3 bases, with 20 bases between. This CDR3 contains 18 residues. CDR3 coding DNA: TGTGCCAGCAGCTTACGGACCCCGGGGGGCAATTACTACAATGAGCAGTTCTTC. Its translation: CASSLRTPGGNYYNEQFF.

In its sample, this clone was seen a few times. In nucleotides, the CDR3 is TGTGCCAGCAGCCAGCATGTCAGGGGCTTTGGCTACACCTTC. Translating it yields CASSQHVRGFGYTF. The chain recombines TRBV3-1 (or the pseudogene TRBV3-2) with TRBJ1-2; D perhaps matches TRBD1 (6 bases). The V gene's germline CDR1 is LGHDT and CDR2 YNNKEL (reference sequence). The V and J ends lost 3 bases and 7 bases respectively, with 15 bases between them. The length of the CDR3 is 14 residues.

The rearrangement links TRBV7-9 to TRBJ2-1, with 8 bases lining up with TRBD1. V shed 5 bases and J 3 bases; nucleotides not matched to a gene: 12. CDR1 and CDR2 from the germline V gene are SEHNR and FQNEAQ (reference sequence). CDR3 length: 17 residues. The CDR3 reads CASSIRPGQAYYNEQFF. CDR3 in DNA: TGTGCCAGCAGCATTAGACCGGGACAGGCCTACTACAATGAGCAGTTCTTC. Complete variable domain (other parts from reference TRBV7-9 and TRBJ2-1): DTGVSQNPRHKITKRGQNVTFRCDPISEHNRLYWYRQTLGQGPEFLTYFQNEAQLEKSRLLSDRFSAERPKGSFSTLEIQRTEQGDSAMYLCASSIRPGQAYYNEQFFGPGTRLTVL.

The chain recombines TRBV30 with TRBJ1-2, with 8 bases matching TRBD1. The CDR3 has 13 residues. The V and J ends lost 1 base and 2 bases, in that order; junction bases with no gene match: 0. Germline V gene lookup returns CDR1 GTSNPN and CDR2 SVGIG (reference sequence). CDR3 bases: TGTGCCTGGAGTGGGGACAGGAACTATGGCTACACCTTC. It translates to CAWSGDRNYGYTF. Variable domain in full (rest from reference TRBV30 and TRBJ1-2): SQTIHQWPATLVQPVGSPLSLECTVEGTSNPNLYWYRQAAGRGLQLLFYSVGIGQISSEVPQNLSASRPQDRQFILSSKKLLLSDSGFYLCAWSGDRNYGYTFGSGTRLTVV.

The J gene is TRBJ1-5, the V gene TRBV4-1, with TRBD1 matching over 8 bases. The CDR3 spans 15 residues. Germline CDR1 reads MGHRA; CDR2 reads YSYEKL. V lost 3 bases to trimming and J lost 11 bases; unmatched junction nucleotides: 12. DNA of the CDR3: TGCGCCAGCAGCCATAGGCTCGGAGAACAGGGGGCCCAGCATTTT. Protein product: CASSHRLGEQGAQHF.

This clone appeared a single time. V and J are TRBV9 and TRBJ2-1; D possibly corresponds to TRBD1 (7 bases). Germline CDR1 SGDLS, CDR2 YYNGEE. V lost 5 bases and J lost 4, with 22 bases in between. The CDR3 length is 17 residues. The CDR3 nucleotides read TGTGCCAGCAGTTACCCGGAGGGGACAGTTAATTACAATGAGCAGTTCTTC. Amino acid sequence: CASSYPEGTVNYNEQFF. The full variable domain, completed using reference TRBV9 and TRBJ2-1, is DSGVTQTPKHLITATGQRVTLRCSPRSGDLSVYWYQQSLDQGLQFLIQYYNGEERAKGNILERFSAQQFPDLHSELNLSSLELGDSALYFCASSYPEGTVNYNEQFFGPGTRLTVL.

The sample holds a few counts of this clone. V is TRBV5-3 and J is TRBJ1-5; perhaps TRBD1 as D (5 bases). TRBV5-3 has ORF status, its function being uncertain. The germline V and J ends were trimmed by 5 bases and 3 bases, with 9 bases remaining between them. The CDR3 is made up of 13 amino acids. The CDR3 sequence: CARSRGNNQPQHF. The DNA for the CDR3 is TGTGCCAGAAGTCGGGGGAACAATCAGCCCCAGCATTTT.

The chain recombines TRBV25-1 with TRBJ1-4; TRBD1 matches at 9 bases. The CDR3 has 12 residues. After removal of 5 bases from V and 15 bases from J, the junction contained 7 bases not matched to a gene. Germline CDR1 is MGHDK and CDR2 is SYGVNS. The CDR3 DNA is TGTGCCAGCAGTAAGGACAGGGGAACTTTGTTTTTT. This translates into CASSKDRGTLFF.

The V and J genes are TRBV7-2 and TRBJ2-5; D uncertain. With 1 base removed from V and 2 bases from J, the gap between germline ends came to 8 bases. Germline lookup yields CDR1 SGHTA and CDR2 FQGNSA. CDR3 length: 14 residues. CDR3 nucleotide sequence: TGTGCCAGCAGCTTAGGGAACAGACAAGAGACCCAGTACTTC. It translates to CASSLGNRQETQYF.

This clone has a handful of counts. The DNA for the CDR3 is TGTGCCAGCAACGTTGACAGGGGCAGATCCTACGAGCAGTACTTC. It codes for CASNVDRGRSYEQYF. V gene TRBV7-2 combines with J gene TRBJ2-7, with 8 bases that match TRBD1. Germline CDR1 and CDR2: SGHTA and FQGNSA. This CDR3 has 15 amino acids. With V trimmed by 7 bases and J by 1 base, 9 bases remained unmatched. Based on the CDR3 plus reference TRBV7-2 and TRBJ2-7, the full variable domain is GAGVSQSPSNKVTEKGKDVELRCDPISGHTALYWYRQSLGQGLEFLIYFQGNSAPDKSGLPSDRFSAERTGGSVSTLTIQRTQQEDSAVYLCASNVDRGRSYEQYFGPGTRLTVT.

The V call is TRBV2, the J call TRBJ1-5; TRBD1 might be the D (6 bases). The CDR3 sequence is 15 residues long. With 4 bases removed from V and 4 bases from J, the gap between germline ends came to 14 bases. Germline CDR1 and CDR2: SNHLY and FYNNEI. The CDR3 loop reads CASSGGGRQNQPQHF. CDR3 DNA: TGTGCCAGCAGTGGGGGGGGCAGACAAAATCAGCCCCAGCATTTT.

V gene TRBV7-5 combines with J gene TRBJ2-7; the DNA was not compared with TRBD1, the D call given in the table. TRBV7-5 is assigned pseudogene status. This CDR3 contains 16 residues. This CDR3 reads CVRSSSPGTGFGEQYV. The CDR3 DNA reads TGTGTCAGAAGCTCCAGTCCCGGGACAGGGTTCGGCGAGCAGTACGTC.

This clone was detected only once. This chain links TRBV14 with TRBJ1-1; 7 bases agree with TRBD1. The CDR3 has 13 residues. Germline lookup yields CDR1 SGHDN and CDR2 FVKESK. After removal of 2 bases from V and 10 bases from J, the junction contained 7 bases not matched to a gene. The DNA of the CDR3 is TGTGCCAGCAGCCAAATTACCCGACAGGGAGCTTTCTTT. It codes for CASSQITRQGAFF.

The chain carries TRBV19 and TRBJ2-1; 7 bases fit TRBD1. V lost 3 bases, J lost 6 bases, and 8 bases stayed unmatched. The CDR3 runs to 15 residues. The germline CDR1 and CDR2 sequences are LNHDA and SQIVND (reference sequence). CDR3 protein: CASSILGQLPNEQFF. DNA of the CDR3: TGTGCCAGTAGTATTCTGGGACAGCTACCCAATGAGCAGTTCTTC. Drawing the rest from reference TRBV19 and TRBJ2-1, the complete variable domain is DGGITQSPKYLFRKEGQNVTLSCEQNLNHDAMYWYRQDPGQGLRLIYYSQIVNDFQKGDIAEGYSVSREKKESFPLTVTSAQKNPTAFYLCASSILGQLPNEQFFGPGTRLTVL.

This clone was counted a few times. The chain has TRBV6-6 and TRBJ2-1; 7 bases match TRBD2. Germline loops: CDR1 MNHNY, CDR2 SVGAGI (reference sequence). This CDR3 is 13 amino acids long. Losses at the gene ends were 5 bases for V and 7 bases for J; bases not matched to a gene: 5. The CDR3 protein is CASSATSMNEQFF. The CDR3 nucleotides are TGTGCCAGCAGTGCGACTAGCATGAATGAGCAGTTCTTC.

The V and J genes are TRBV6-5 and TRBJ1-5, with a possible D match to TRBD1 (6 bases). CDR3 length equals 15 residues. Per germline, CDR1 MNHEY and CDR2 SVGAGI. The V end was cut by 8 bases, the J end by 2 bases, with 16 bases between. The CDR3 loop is CASVRGRGGNQPQHF. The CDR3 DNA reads TGTGCCAGCGTAAGGGGGAGGGGGGGCAATCAGCCCCAGCATTTT.

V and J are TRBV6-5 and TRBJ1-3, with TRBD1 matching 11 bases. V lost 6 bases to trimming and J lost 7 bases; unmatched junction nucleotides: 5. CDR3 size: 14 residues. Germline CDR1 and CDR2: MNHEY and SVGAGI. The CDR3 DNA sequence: TGTGCCAGCAGGACCGGGACAGGGGGGAACACCATATATTTT. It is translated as CASRTGTGGNTIYF.